A single sample gave rise to the 6 T cell receptor beta chains below, sequenced in a study of cytomegalovirus exposure and HLA in healthy donors. Profiling relied on immunoSEQ multiplex PCR, and the TCRdb table lists in-frame clones only, not all of them. Seen here are approximately 270,000 clones, roughly 87% observed once, and the top ten hold around 11%. What was sequenced was PBMCs. These receptors were collected from a young man in good health and CMV-seropositive.

As to this clone: Other DNA sequences in this specimen translate into the identical CDR3. V usage is TRBV28 and J usage is TRBJ2-7; D possibly uses TRBD1 or TRBD2 (5 bases each). The germline CDR1 and CDR2 sequences are MDHEN and SYDVKM. CDR3 length: 12 amino acids. Trimming cost V 6 bases and J 4 bases, with 10 bases left between them. The DNA of the CDR3 is TGTGCCAGCAGCCTCGGGGCATACGAGCAGTACTTC. Its translation is CASSLGAYEQYF.

The V and J genes are TRBV28 and TRBJ2-1, with 9 bases identical to TRBD2. From germline, CDR1 is MDHEN and CDR2 SYDVKM. CDR3 size: 14 residues. After removal of 5 bases from V and 9 bases from J, the junction contained 8 bases not matched to a gene. The CDR3 here is CASSNSGSMIEQFF. CDR3 sequence (DNA): TGTGCCAGCAGTAATAGCGGGAGCATGATTGAGCAGTTCTTC.

This chain uses TRBV28 with TRBJ1-2; D perhaps matches TRBD1 (5 bases). CDR1 is MDHEN and CDR2 is SYDVKM in the germline V gene. This CDR3 region has 12 residues. Trimming took off 8 bases at V and 3 bases at J, with 10 bases between the two ends. This CDR3 reads CASCTGDYGYTF. The CDR3 DNA follows: TGTGCCAGCTGTACAGGAGACTATGGCTACACCTTC.

This chain joins TRBV2 and TRBJ1-5, with D hard to call. The CDR3 runs 14 residues. The ends were cut back, 4 bases at V and 2 bases at J, with 9 bases in the middle. CDR1 SNHLY and CDR2 FYNNEI come from the germline V gene. The CDR3 DNA is TGTGCCAGCAGTGTAGGTGGGGGCAATCAGCCCCAGCATTTT. Its translation is CASSVGGGNQPQHF.

The chain links TRBV2 to TRBJ2-7; the D gene is possibly TRBD1 (6 bases). The CDR3 is 16 residues long. Germline CDR1 is SNHLY and CDR2 is FYNNEI. The V end lost 6 bases, the J end lost 3 bases, and 21 bases lay between the germline ends. The CDR3 region has the DNA TGTGCCAGCAGGGGGCCGCGACAGGCCCCCAACTACGAGCAGTACTTC. Translated: CASRGPRQAPNYEQYF.

This rearrangement joins TRBV5-1 to TRBJ1-1, with D unresolved. V lost 0 bases and J 7 bases, leaving 10 bases between the germline ends. CDR3 length: 13 residues. CDR1 is SGHRS, CDR2 YFSETQ, per germline. The CDR3 loop reads CASSLAPAYEAFF. DNA of the CDR3: TGCGCCAGCAGCTTGGCGCCCGCGTATGAAGCTTTCTTT.